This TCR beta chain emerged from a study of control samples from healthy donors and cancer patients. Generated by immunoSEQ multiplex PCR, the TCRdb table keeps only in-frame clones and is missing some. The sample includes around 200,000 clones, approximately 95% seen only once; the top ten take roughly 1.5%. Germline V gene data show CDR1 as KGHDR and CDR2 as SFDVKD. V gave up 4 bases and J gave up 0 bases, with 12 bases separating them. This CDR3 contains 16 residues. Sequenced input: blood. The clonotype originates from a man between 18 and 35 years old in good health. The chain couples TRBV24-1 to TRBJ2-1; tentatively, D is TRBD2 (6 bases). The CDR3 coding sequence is TGTGCCACCAGTGACACCGCTAGCGACTCCTACAATGAGCAGTTCTTC. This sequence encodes CATSDTASDSYNEQFF.